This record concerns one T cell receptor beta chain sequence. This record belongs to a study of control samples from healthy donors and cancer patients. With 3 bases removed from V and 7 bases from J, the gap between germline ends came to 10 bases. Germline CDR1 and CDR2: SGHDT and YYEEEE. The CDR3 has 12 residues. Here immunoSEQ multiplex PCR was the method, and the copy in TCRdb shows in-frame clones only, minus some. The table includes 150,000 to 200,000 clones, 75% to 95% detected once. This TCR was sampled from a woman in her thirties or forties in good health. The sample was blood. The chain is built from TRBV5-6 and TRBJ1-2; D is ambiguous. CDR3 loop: CASSSRALGYTF. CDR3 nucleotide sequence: TGTGCCAGCAGCTCCCGGGCGCTTGGCTACACCTTC.